This TCR beta chain is from a study of T cells in Graves' hyperthyroidism and ophthalmopathy. Points from the study as a whole: In validation, the model predicted ophthalmopathy. These predictions came a median about 6 months before onset. Blood also showed most of the thyroid clonotypes that were expanded above 0.001.

Using around 10 ml of fresh peripheral blood, PBMCs were prepared. There were TCR beta CDR3 regions amplified from RNA transcripts. First-round RT-PCR targeting the TCR CDR3 was performed with the HTBI primer set. Each CDR3 protein is one row after TCRdb ran MiXCR on the multiplex PCR reads. The data show approximately 360,000 distinct CDR3 sequences, 15% to 17% seen once. CDR1 and CDR2 from the germline V gene are MNHEY and SMNVEV (reference sequence). The ends lost 2 bases at V and 4 bases at J; junction bases unmatched: 4. CDR3 length equals 16 residues. A remark on this clonotype: Its antigen remains unknown.

The chain couples TRBV27 to TRBJ2-3; 12 bases are a match to TRBD2. The sequenced material came from blood. This TCR came from a young woman with Graves' hyperthyroidism that later progressed to Graves' ophthalmopathy. The CDR3 spells CASSLGASGRADTQYF. The CDR3 DNA reads TGTGCCAGCAGTTTAGGGGCTAGCGGGAGGGCAGATACGCAGTATTTT.